The rows below give T cell receptor beta chains drawn from one sample of a study of cytomegalovirus exposure and HLA in healthy donors. TCRdb's copy holds only in-frame clones and misses some; the assay was immunoSEQ multiplex PCR. The repertoire holds 150,000 to 200,000 clones, with around 80% as singletons. The sequencing input was PBMCs. Receptors were obtained from a young man in good health and CMV-seronegative. Each CDR3 is given with its conserved first and last residue. A D gene is named only where the DNA matches it firmly.

cdr3_length,v_call,d_call,j_call,cdr3_nt,cdr3_aa
14,TRBV15,TRBD1,TRBJ1-1,TGTGCCACCAGCACCAAGACAGGGAAGGTTGAAGCTTTCTTT,CATSTKTGKVEAFF
15,TRBV11-2,.,TRBJ2-7,TGTGCCAGCAGCTTAGATCCTACAGGGTCCTACGAGCAGTACTTC,CASSLDPTGSYEQYF
13,TRBV5-5,.,TRBJ1-2,TGTGCCAGCAGCTTGCGGCAGGGGTCTGGCTACACCTTC,CASSLRQGSGYTF
14,TRBV4-1,TRBD1,TRBJ2-5,TGCGCCAGCAGCCTATGGACAGGGGGAGAGACCCAGTACTTC,CASSLWTGGETQYF
15,TRBV14,.,TRBJ2-7,TGTGCCAGCAGCCCAGGGGGGCTTCCATTCTACGAGCAGTACTTC,CASSPGGLPFYEQYF
11,TRBV2,.,TRBJ2-7,TGTGCCAGCAGTCCCACCTACGAGCAGTACTTC,CASSPTYEQYF
16,TRBV5-6,TRBD1,TRBJ1-5,TGTGCCAGCAGCCGGGGGTACAGGGGAAGCGATCAGCCCCAGCATTTT,CASSRGYRGSDQPQHF
11,TRBV29-1,.,TRBJ1-1,TGCAGCGGCCCGACAGGTTCTGAAGCTTTCTTT,CSGPTGSEAFF
16,TRBV4-1,TRBD2,TRBJ2-1,TGCGCCAGCAGCCAATCCCCTCCGGGACTAGCAGGCGATAAGTTCTTC,CASSQSPPGLAGDKFF
13,TRBV6-1,TRBD1,TRBJ1-1,TGTGCCAGCAGTGGGGACAGGGGCACTGAAGCTTTCTTT,CASSGDRGTEAFF